Listed here are 30 T cell receptor beta chains from one sample, sequenced in a study of blood T cell repertoires in COVID-19. The assay was immunoSEQ multiplex PCR, and TCRdb's table has in-frame clones only and misses some. The data contain 100,000 or so clones, about three quarters of them seen just once; the ten biggest clones take up approximately 19%. The sequenced material came from peripheral blood. These TCRs come from a woman between 65 and 79 years old with acute or convalescent COVID-19.

This chain connects TRBV12-3 or TRBV12-4 to TRBJ2-7; D is possibly TRBD2 (5 bases). Trimming stripped 6 bases from V and 2 bases from J, with 8 bases between. The CDR3 contains 12 residues. DNA for the CDR3: TGTGCCAGCAGGGACTCGACCTACGAGCAGTACTTC. It specifies CASRDSTYEQYF.

V gene TRBV6-5 combines with J gene TRBJ1-2; weak D call: TRBD1 (6 bases). CDR3 length equals 15 residues. Trimming left V 10 bases short and J 2 bases short, with 20 bases between. Germline loops: CDR1 MNHEY, CDR2 SVGAGI. The DNA of the CDR3 is TGTGCCACTGCGACAGGCCGCGCTCCCAACTATGGCTACACCTTC. Translated: CATATGRAPNYGYTF.

This rearrangement joins TRBV29-1 to TRBJ2-7; D uncertain. CDR1 and CDR2 (germline): SQVTM, ANQGSEA. V dropped 6 bases and J dropped 0 bases, with 6 bases sitting between them. The length of the CDR3 is 11 residues. This CDR3 reads CSVLSSYEQYF. In DNA, the CDR3 is TGCAGCGTCCTAAGCTCCTACGAGCAGTACTTC.

The rearrangement uses TRBV5-1 and TRBJ1-1, with D perhaps TRBD1 (6 bases). There are 14 residues in the CDR3. Per the germline V gene, CDR1 is SGHRS and CDR2 is YFSETQ. Trimming removed 4 bases from V and 11 bases from J, with 21 bases in between. The CDR3 coding sequence is TGCGCCAGCAGCCAAGACAGGACGACAACACGGGCTTTCTTT. Translating gives CASSQDRTTTRAFF.

This clone was picked up one time. The J gene is TRBJ2-4, the V gene TRBV7-2; TRBD2 agrees at 10 bases. CDR1 and CDR2 (germline): SGHTA, FQGNSA. CDR3 length: 18 amino acids. With V trimmed by 5 bases and J by 0 bases, 10 bases remained unmatched. The CDR3: CASSLPSGGAGAKNIQYF. The DNA of the CDR3 is TGTGCCAGCAGCCTACCCAGCGGGGGGGCTGGAGCCAAAAACATTCAGTACTTC.

The chain combines TRBV6-5 with TRBJ2-1; 9 nucleotides align to TRBD2. The CDR3 runs to 13 residues. J was trimmed by 4 bases and V by 10 bases; bases with no gene match: 5. CDR1 is MNHEY and CDR2 is SVGAGI in the germline V gene. CDR3 region: CATRRGGYNEQFF. In DNA form, the CDR3 reads TGTGCCACCAGGCGGGGGGGGTACAATGAGCAGTTCTTC.

V is TRBV27 and J is TRBJ2-3; D possibly corresponds to TRBD1 (7 bases). The germline V gene encodes CDR1 MNHEY and CDR2 SMNVEV (reference sequence). The CDR3 is 13 residues long. Trimming left V 3 bases short and J 5 bases short, with 9 bases between. The CDR3 DNA reads TGTGCCAGCAGTTTTCAGGGGGGAGATACGCAGTATTTT. Encoded protein: CASSFQGGDTQYF.

The J gene is TRBJ2-5, the V gene TRBV7-9, with D perhaps TRBD1 (6 bases). With 4 bases removed from V and 5 bases from J, the gap between germline ends came to 14 bases. The CDR3 is 14 residues long. The germline V gene has CDR1 SEHNR and CDR2 FQNEAQ (reference sequence). The CDR3 DNA follows: TGTGCCAGCAGCTCGGGGACACCCCCGGAGACCCAGTACTTC. It encodes CASSSGTPPETQYF.

This CDR3 is CASSLIPDSTEAFF. The CDR3 nucleotides read TGCGCCAGCAGCTTGATCCCGGACAGCACTGAAGCTTTCTTT. The chain couples TRBV5-1 to TRBJ1-1; D is possibly TRBD1 (6 bases). With 1 base removed from V and 4 bases from J, the gap between germline ends came to 11 bases. The germline V gene encodes CDR1 SGHRS and CDR2 YFSETQ. This CDR3 region has 14 residues.

The J gene is TRBJ2-7, the V gene TRBV5-1, with TRBD2 as a possible D gene (5 bases). Germline-derived CDR1 and CDR2 are SGHRS and YFSETQ. V dropped 0 bases and J dropped 5 bases, with 12 bases sitting between them. The CDR3 spans 14 residues. CDR3 DNA: TGCGCCAGCAGCTTGGTAGCGACCGGCCACGAGCAGTACTTC. This codes for CASSLVATGHEQYF.

The rearrangement joins TRBV30 to TRBJ1-4; D remains unclear. CDR3 length: 15 residues. Trimming cost V 0 bases and J 7 bases, with 15 bases left between them. Per germline, CDR1 GTSNPN and CDR2 SVGIG (reference sequence). DNA for the CDR3: TGTGCCTGGAGTGTTGGAGGGAGAGGAGGTGAAAAACTGTTTTTT. Translated: CAWSVGGRGGEKLFF.

The chain is built from TRBV25-1 and TRBJ2-6; no definite D call. The V gene lost 0 bases and the J gene lost 0 bases, with 9 bases spanning the gap. The CDR3 spans 17 residues. CDR1 is MGHDK, CDR2 SYGVNS, per germline. CDR3 in DNA: TGTGCCAGCAGTGAATATAACCCCGGCTCTGGGGCCAACGTCCTGACTTTC. This sequence encodes CASSEYNPGSGANVLTF.

The V and J genes are TRBV19 and TRBJ1-6; D might be TRBD1 (6 bases). The germline gives CDR1 LNHDA, CDR2 SQIVND (reference sequence). V gave up 2 bases and J gave up 9 bases, with 14 bases separating them. CDR3 size: 15 residues. CDR3 loop: CASSIQGQDVSPLHF. The CDR3 DNA reads TGTGCCAGTAGTATACAGGGACAAGATGTTTCACCCCTCCACTTT.

The genes are TRBV28 and TRBJ1-2, with D maybe TRBD1 (6 bases). Between the trimmed V and J ends, which lost 7 bases and 0 bases, there was a span of 18 bases. CDR1 and CDR2 from the germline V gene are MDHEN and SYDVKM. The CDR3 length is 16 residues. CDR3 DNA sequence: TGTGCCAGCACCCCGGGGGGCTGGACGACTAACTATGGCTACACCTTC. Protein product: CASTPGGWTTNYGYTF.

The chain combines TRBV5-4 with TRBJ1-2; D is perhaps TRBD1 (6 bases). The length of the CDR3 is 16 residues. Germline CDR1 reads SGHNT; CDR2 reads YYREEE (reference sequence). Trimming stripped 0 bases from V and 2 bases from J, with 14 bases between. CDR3 region: CASSLGAQGPNYGYTF. As DNA, the CDR3 is TGTGCCAGCAGCTTGGGTGCCCAGGGGCCCAACTATGGCTACACCTTC.

The chain carries TRBV20-1 and TRBJ2-1; 7 nucleotides match TRBD2. The length of the CDR3 is 12 residues. The J segment lost 7 bases and the V segment lost 3 bases, leaving 3 bases of the junction unmatched. From germline, CDR1 is DFQATT and CDR2 SNEGSKA (reference sequence). Written as DNA, the CDR3 is TGCAGTGCTAGTCCGGGGGGAAATGAGCAGTTCTTC. Protein: CSASPGGNEQFF.

This chain connects TRBV3-1 (or the pseudogene TRBV3-2) to TRBJ2-2, with 7 nucleotides matching TRBD1. V was pared by 6 bases and J by 0 bases, with 4 bases of the junction left unmatched. Germline V CDR1 and CDR2: LGHDT, YNNKEL (reference sequence). CDR3 length equals 15 residues. Here the CDR3 reads CASRWTGANTGELFF. CDR3 in DNA: TGTGCCAGCAGGTGGACAGGCGCGAACACCGGGGAGCTGTTTTTT.

The rearrangement joins TRBV11-2 to TRBJ1-2; D gene uncertain. The CDR3 runs to 13 residues. Germline CDR1 is SGHAT and CDR2 is FQNNGV. The ends were cut back, 1 base at V and 5 bases at J, with 8 bases in the middle. CDR3 DNA sequence: TGTGCCAGCAGCTTAGCCCCGCGGTATGGCTACACCTTC. The encoded protein is CASSLAPRYGYTF.

The chain carries TRBV7-2 and TRBJ2-7; possible D gene TRBD2, 5 bases. V gave up 1 base and J gave up 6 bases, with 19 bases separating them. The length of the CDR3 is 16 residues. Germline lookup yields CDR1 SGHTA and CDR2 FQGNSA. CDR3: CASSLDAGAGVVEQYF. As DNA, the CDR3 is TGTGCCAGCAGCTTAGACGCGGGCGCTGGGGTTGTCGAGCAGTACTTC.

The CDR3: CAISDTRGTYEQYF. In nucleotides, the CDR3 is TGTGCCATCAGTGATACCCGGGGGACCTACGAGCAGTACTTC. The rearrangement links TRBV10-3 to TRBJ2-7; the D gene is possibly TRBD2 (6 bases). Trimming left V 3 bases short and J 2 bases short, with 11 bases between. CDR1 is ENHRY and CDR2 is SYGVKD in the germline V gene. The CDR3 totals 14 residues.

The rearrangement uses TRBV2 and TRBJ1-2; possible D gene TRBD1, 5 bases. CDR1 SNHLY and CDR2 FYNNEI come from the germline V gene. The CDR3 has 15 amino acids. The V and J ends lost 2 bases and 10 bases respectively, with 20 bases between them. CDR3 nucleotide sequence: TGTGCCAGCAGTGAACTCGACAGAGCCCTTCCCGACTACACCTTC. Translation: CASSELDRALPDYTF.

The chain has TRBV6-5 and TRBJ1-2; a weak D match, TRBD1 (6 bases). This CDR3 region has 14 residues. Germline V gene sequence: CDR1 MNHEY, CDR2 SVGAGI. V lost 2 bases and J 4 bases, leaving 11 bases between the germline ends. CDR3 amino acids: CASSYTRQVYGYTF. The CDR3 coding sequence is TGTGCCAGCAGTTACACCCGACAGGTCTATGGCTACACCTTC.

V and J are TRBV7-9 and TRBJ2-6, with D maybe TRBD1 (5 bases). Trimming took off 5 bases at V and 0 bases at J, with 14 bases between the two ends. The V gene's germline CDR1 is SEHNR and CDR2 FQNEAQ (reference sequence). This CDR3 region has 17 residues. The CDR3 here is CASSKTVKSSGANVLTF. The CDR3 nucleotides are TGTGCCAGCAGCAAGACAGTCAAATCCTCTGGGGCCAACGTCCTGACTTTC.

This rearrangement joins TRBV12-5 to TRBJ2-7, with a weak D call TRBD1 (6 bases). CDR3 length: 13 residues. V was cut by 0 bases and J by 9 bases, with 12 bases left in between. Germline V gene lookup returns CDR1 LGHNT and CDR2 FRNRAP. CDR3 sequence reads: CASGLVQGGGQYF. The CDR3 DNA is TGTGCTAGTGGTTTGGTACAAGGGGGTGGGCAGTACTTC.

Here the CDR3 DNA reads TGTGCCAGCAGTGGGGCGGGGCGAACTTACAATGAGCAGTTCTTC. This translates into CASSGAGRTYNEQFF. The chain is built from TRBV6-6 and TRBJ2-1, with D perhaps TRBD2 (6 bases). Per germline, CDR1 MNHNY and CDR2 SVGAGI (reference sequence). The V gene lost 5 bases and the J gene lost 4 bases, with 15 bases spanning the gap. CDR3 length equals 15 residues.

A few counts support this clone. This chain joins TRBV10-1 and TRBJ1-1; D gene ambiguous. The V and J ends lost 5 bases and 1 base respectively, with 8 bases between them. CDR1 and CDR2 from the germline V gene are WNHNN and SYGVQD (reference sequence). The CDR3 is 13 amino acids. CDR3 DNA: TGCGCCAGCAGTCAGAACACGAACACTGAAGCTTTCTTT. It translates to CASSQNTNTEAFF.

The rearrangement uses TRBV19 and TRBJ1-4, with D possibly matching TRBD1 (6 bases). The CDR3 spans 16 residues. Germline V gene sequence: CDR1 LNHDA, CDR2 SQIVND (reference sequence). The V end was cut by 3 bases, the J end by 3 bases, with 14 bases between. CDR3 sequence reads: CASSIPQGTANEKLFF. CDR3 DNA sequence: TGTGCCAGTAGTATTCCACAGGGTACGGCTAATGAAAAACTGTTTTTT.

The chain uses TRBV3-1 (or the pseudogene TRBV3-2) and TRBJ1-6; no reliable D call. The length of the CDR3 is 14 residues. Trimming took 0 bases from V and 7 from J, leaving 7 bases between them. Germline lookup yields CDR1 LGHDT and CDR2 YNNKEL (reference sequence). The CDR3 DNA reads TGTGCCAGCAGCCAAGACGTCCTAAATTCACCCCTCCACTTT. The encoded protein is CASSQDVLNSPLHF.

V and J are TRBV10-3 and TRBJ1-1; D is perhaps TRBD1 (5 bases). The V gene lost 0 bases and the J gene lost 1 base, with 9 bases spanning the gap. The CDR3 is 15 residues long. The V gene's germline CDR1 is ENHRY and CDR2 SYGVKD. This chain's CDR3 is CAISESNQGNTEAFF. Here the CDR3 DNA reads TGTGCCATCAGTGAGTCGAACCAGGGGAACACTGAAGCTTTCTTT.

This clone was recorded once. The rearrangement joins TRBV5-5 to TRBJ1-4, with 10 bases identical to TRBD1. Trimming took 4 bases from V and 6 from J; bases not matched to a gene: 9. This CDR3 comprises 16 residues. Germline values: CDR1 SGHKS, CDR2 YYEKEE (reference sequence). CDR3 coding DNA: TGTGCCAGCAGCCCAATCGCCGGGACAGGGGATGAAAAACTGTTTTTT. Amino acids: CASSPIAGTGDEKLFF.